This TCR beta chain derives from a study of CD8+ T cells in alopecia areata. Study in general: The protocol delivered tofacitinib for 6 to 18 months, then withdrew it for 6 months.

Treatment of the sample: oral pan-JAK inhibitor, 5-10 mg twice daily. Starting from PBMCs, sorting isolated CD4+ and CD8+ T cells. cDNA serving as the sequencing template came from extracted, reverse transcribed RNA. TCRdb's copy holds only in-frame clones and misses some; the assay was immunoSEQ multiplex PCR. The data show about 220,000 clones, more than 45% seen once. The CDR3 loop spans 17 amino acids. Remarks on this clone: The antigen is not known.

Study results and caveats: For lesional scalp, especially alopecia totalis/universalis, clonality was higher than in normal scalp. The study found that many expanded lesional clones persisted in scalp and blood during tofacitinib.

The chain combines TRBV21-1 with TRBJ1-2; no check of the table's D call, TRBD1, against the DNA was made. TRBV21-1 is deemed a pseudogene. This TCR was sampled from a human donor with alopecia areata. This material consisted of CD4+ T cells sorted from blood, taken at week 4, from a patient treated with tofacitinib. In DNA form, the CDR3 reads TGTGCCAGCAGCACGCTTGGGCCCGGGACAGGGGTGTCTGGCTACACCTTC. This translates into CASSTLGPGTGVSGYTF.